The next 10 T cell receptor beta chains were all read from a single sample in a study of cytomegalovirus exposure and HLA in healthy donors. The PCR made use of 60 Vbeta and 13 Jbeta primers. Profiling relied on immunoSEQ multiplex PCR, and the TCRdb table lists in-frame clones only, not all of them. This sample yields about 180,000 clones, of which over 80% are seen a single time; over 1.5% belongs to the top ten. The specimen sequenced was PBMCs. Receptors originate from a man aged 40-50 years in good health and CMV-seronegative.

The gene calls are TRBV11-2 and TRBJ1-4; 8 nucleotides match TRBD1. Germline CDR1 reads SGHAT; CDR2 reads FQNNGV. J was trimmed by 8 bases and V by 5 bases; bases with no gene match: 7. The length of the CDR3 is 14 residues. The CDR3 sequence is CASSQPTGEEKLFF. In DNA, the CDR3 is TGTGCCAGCAGCCAGCCGACAGGGGAGGAAAAACTGTTTTTT.

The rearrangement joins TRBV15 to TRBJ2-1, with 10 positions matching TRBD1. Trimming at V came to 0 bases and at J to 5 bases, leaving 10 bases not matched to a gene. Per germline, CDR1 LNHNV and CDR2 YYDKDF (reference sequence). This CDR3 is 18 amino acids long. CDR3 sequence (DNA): TGTGCCACCAGCAGAGAAGTGTGGCGGGACAGGGGAGACAATGAGCAGTTCTTC. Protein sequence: CATSREVWRDRGDNEQFF.

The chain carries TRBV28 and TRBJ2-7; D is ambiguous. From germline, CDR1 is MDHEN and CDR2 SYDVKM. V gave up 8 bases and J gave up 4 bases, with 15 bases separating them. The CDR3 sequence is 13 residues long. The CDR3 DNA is TGTGCCAGCGCCGGTAACTTACCTTACGAGCAGTACTTC. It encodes CASAGNLPYEQYF.

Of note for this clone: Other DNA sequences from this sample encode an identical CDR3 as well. The chain's CDR3 is CASSLLGGSTDTQYF. In nucleotides, the CDR3 is TGTGCCAGCAGCTTATTAGGGGGTAGCACAGATACGCAGTATTTT. The rearrangement uses TRBV7-9 and TRBJ2-3; D possibly corresponds to TRBD1 (6 bases). The CDR3 length is 15 residues. Germline assignment: CDR1 SEHNR and CDR2 FQNEAQ (reference sequence). Trimming removed 2 bases from V and 0 bases from J, with 9 bases in between.

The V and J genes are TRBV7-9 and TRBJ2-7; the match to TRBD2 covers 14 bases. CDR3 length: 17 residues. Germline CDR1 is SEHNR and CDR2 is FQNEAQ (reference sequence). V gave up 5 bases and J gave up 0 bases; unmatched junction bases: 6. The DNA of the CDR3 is TGTGCCAGCAGCCCTGTGGGGACTAGCGGGAGCTCCTACGAGCAGTACTTC. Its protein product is CASSPVGTSGSSYEQYF.

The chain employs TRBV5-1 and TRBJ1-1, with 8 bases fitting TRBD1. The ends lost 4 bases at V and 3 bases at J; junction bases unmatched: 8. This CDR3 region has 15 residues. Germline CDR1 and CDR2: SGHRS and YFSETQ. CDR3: CASSARGQVDTEAFF. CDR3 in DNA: TGCGCCAGCAGCGCCAGGGGGCAGGTGGACACTGAAGCTTTCTTT.

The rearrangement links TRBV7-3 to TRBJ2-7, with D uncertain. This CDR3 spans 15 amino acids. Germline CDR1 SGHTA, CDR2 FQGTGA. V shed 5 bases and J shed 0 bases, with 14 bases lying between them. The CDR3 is CASSPSEIRSYEQYF. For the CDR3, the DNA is TGTGCCAGCAGCCCGAGCGAAATTCGCTCCTACGAGCAGTACTTC. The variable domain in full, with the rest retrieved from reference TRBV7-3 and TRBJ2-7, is GAGVSQTPSNKVTEKGKYVELRCDPISGHTALYWYRQSLGQGPEFLIYFQGTGAADDSGLPNDRFFAVRPEGSVSTLKIQRTERGDSAVYLCASSPSEIRSYEQYFGPGTRLTVT.

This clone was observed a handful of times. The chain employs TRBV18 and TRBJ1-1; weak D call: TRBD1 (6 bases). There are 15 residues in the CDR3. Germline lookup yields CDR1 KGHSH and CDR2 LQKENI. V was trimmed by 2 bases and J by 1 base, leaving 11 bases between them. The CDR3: CASSPWKQGNTEAFF. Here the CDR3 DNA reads TGTGCCAGCTCACCATGGAAACAGGGGAACACTGAAGCTTTCTTT.

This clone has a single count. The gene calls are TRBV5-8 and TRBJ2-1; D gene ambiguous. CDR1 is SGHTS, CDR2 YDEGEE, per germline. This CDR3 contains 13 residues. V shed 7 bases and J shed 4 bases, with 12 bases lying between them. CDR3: CASVLTGYNEQFF. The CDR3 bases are TGTGCCAGCGTACTGACTGGGTACAATGAGCAGTTCTTC. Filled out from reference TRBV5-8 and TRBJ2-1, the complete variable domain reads EAGVTQSPTHLIKTRGQQATLRCSPISGHTSVYWYQQALGLGLQFLLWYDEGEERNRGNFPPRFSGRQFPNYSSELNVNALELEDSALYLCASVLTGYNEQFFGPGTRLTVL.

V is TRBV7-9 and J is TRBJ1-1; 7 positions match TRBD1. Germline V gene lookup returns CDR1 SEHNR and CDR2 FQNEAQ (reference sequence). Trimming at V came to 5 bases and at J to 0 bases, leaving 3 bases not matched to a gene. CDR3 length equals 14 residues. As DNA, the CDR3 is TGTGCCAGCAGCCAGGGACAGCTGAACACTGAAGCTTTCTTT. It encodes CASSQGQLNTEAFF.